One sample yielded the 20 T cell receptor beta chains listed below, sequenced in a study of blood T cell repertoires in COVID-19. TCRdb's table, derived via immunoSEQ multiplex PCR, lists solely in-frame clones and lacks some. The sample consists of about 78,000 clones, about 92% of them appearing once. The sequencing input was peripheral blood. The receptors originated from a woman aged 50 to 65 in a cohort sampled during active COVID-19.

The chain has TRBV5-1 and TRBJ1-2; D is ambiguous. V lost 5 bases, J lost 2 bases, and 7 bases lay in between. Germline V lookup: CDR1 SGHRS, CDR2 YFSETQ. The CDR3 runs to 12 residues. This chain's CDR3 is CASSSRNYGYTF. The CDR3 DNA is TGCGCCAGCAGTTCGAGAAACTATGGCTACACCTTC. The variable domain in full, completed from reference TRBV5-1 and TRBJ1-2, reads KAGVTQTPRYLIKTRGQQVTLSCSPISGHRSVSWYQQTPGQGLQFLFEYFSETQRNKGNFPGRFSGRQFSNSRSEMNVSTLELGDSALYLCASSSRNYGYTFGSGTRLTVV.

The V call is TRBV4-2, the J call TRBJ2-3; D might be TRBD1 (5 bases). CDR3 length: 15 amino acids. Germline CDR1 reads LGHNA; CDR2 reads YNFKEQ. V gave up 4 bases and J gave up 0 bases, with 11 bases separating them. CDR3 protein: CASSPLTASTDTQYF. CDR3 in DNA: TGTGCCAGCAGCCCACTGACAGCTAGCACAGATACGCAGTATTTT.

The genes are TRBV19 and TRBJ2-1, with 8 bases aligning to TRBD2. The CDR3 has 14 residues. Trimming at V came to 9 bases and at J to 5 bases, leaving 9 bases not matched to a gene. Germline CDR1 reads LNHDA; CDR2 reads SQIVND (reference sequence). The CDR3 sequence: CASEAGEHHNEQFF. The DNA of the CDR3 is TGTGCCAGCGAAGCGGGAGAACACCACAATGAGCAGTTCTTC.

This chain joins TRBV19 and TRBJ1-5; D call uncertain. CDR1 is LNHDA and CDR2 is SQIVND in the germline V gene (reference sequence). CDR3 length equals 14 residues. V was clipped by 10 bases and J by 2 bases, with 15 bases between them. As DNA, the CDR3 is TGTGCCACCACTCGAGGCCTGGGCAATCAGCCCCAGCATTTT. Translated: CATTRGLGNQPQHF.

The chain carries TRBV19 and TRBJ2-2; D is undetermined. With 1 base removed from V and 0 bases from J, the gap between germline ends came to 6 bases. CDR1 and CDR2 from the germline V gene are LNHDA and SQIVND (reference sequence). The CDR3 runs 15 residues. The CDR3 loop is CASSIAGANTGELFF. The CDR3 DNA reads TGTGCCAGTAGTATAGCGGGTGCGAACACCGGGGAGCTGTTTTTT.

The gene calls are TRBV10-3 and TRBJ2-7; D may be TRBD2 (5 bases). Germline V gene data show CDR1 as ENHRY and CDR2 as SYGVKD. V dropped 3 bases and J dropped 2 bases, with 14 bases sitting between them. The CDR3 has 15 residues. The chain's CDR3 is CAISEGGSKTYEQYF. CDR3 coding DNA: TGTGCCATCAGTGAAGGAGGTAGCAAAACCTACGAGCAGTACTTC.

J is TRBJ2-2 and V is TRBV28, with 9 bases matching TRBD2. Germline trimming cut 6 bases from V and 8 bases from J; bases unmatched to any gene: 7. The CDR3 consists of 14 residues. Germline V lookup: CDR1 MDHEN, CDR2 SYDVKM. CDR3: CASRNSGSIGELFF. CDR3 coding DNA: TGTGCCAGCAGGAATAGCGGGAGTATAGGGGAGCTGTTTTTT.

The chain links TRBV7-9 to TRBJ1-2; 10 bases match TRBD1. The germline CDR1 and CDR2 sequences are SEHNR and FQNEAQ (reference sequence). After removal of 1 base from V and 0 bases from J, the junction contained 5 bases not matched to a gene. There are 17 residues in the CDR3. CDR3: CASSLGGTGEANYGYTF. Here the CDR3 DNA reads TGTGCCAGCAGCTTAGGGGGGACAGGGGAGGCTAACTATGGCTACACCTTC.

The rearrangement joins TRBV5-1 to TRBJ2-3, with D possibly matching TRBD2 (6 bases). CDR3 length equals 16 residues. The germline CDR1 and CDR2 sequences are SGHRS and YFSETQ. V gave up 1 base and J gave up 7 bases, with 19 bases separating them. For the CDR3, the DNA is TGCGCCAGCAGCTTGTTCCGGGAGATAAATATAAATACGCAGTATTTT. This encodes CASSLFREININTQYF.

The chain couples TRBV28 to TRBJ1-2; 8 positions agree with TRBD1. Germline V CDR1 and CDR2: MDHEN, SYDVKM. J was trimmed by 5 bases and V by 7 bases; bases with no gene match: 6. The length of the CDR3 is 13 residues. For the CDR3, the DNA is TGTGCCAGCACCGGACAGGGAAGATATGGCTACACCTTC. Protein: CASTGQGRYGYTF.

The chain couples TRBV3-1 (or the pseudogene TRBV3-2) to TRBJ2-2; 10 nucleotides line up with TRBD2. The junction had 6 bases not matched to a gene; V was cut back by 6 bases and J by 11 bases. The CDR3 contains 13 residues. From germline, CDR1 is LGHDT and CDR2 YNNKEL (reference sequence). The CDR3 DNA reads as TGTGCCAGCAGTTCCGGACTAGCGGATGAGCTGTTTTTT. Its protein is CASSSGLADELFF.

The chain combines TRBV5-1 with TRBJ2-1, with 9 bases lining up with TRBD2. This CDR3 is built from 15 residues. Germline V CDR1 and CDR2: SGHRS, YFSETQ. Trimming at V came to 4 bases and at J to 9 bases, leaving 11 bases not matched to a gene. This chain's CDR3 is CASSPAASGTGEQFF. As DNA, the CDR3 is TGCGCCAGCAGCCCGGCGGCTAGCGGGACGGGTGAGCAGTTCTTC.

The chain combines TRBV6-5 with TRBJ1-2; no clear D gene. V shed 0 bases and J shed 7 bases, with 9 bases lying between them. Germline CDR1 is MNHEY and CDR2 is SVGAGI. This CDR3 has 13 residues. Here the CDR3 DNA reads TGTGCCAGCAGTTACTCGGTCGGTGCTGGCTACACCTTC. This codes for CASSYSVGAGYTF.

There are a few counts of this clone. The chain couples TRBV7-9 to TRBJ2-7; 7 bases are a match to TRBD1. The CDR3 is 13 amino acids. Germline V lookup: CDR1 SEHNR, CDR2 FQNEAQ (reference sequence). V was clipped by 1 base and J by 4 bases; unmatched bases: 1. This CDR3 reads CASSLGDRYEQYF. The CDR3 DNA is TGTGCCAGCAGCTTAGGGGACAGATACGAGCAGTACTTC.

This clone was detected only once. V is TRBV7-3 and J is TRBJ2-5, with D possibly TRBD1 on 6 matching bases. The CDR3 consists of 14 residues. The V end was cut by 4 bases, the J end by 4 bases, with 13 bases between. CDR1 and CDR2 (germline): SGHTA, FQGTGA. For the CDR3, the DNA is TGTGCCAGCAGCTCCTCAGGGGCTGGAGAGACCCAGTACTTC. This codes for CASSSSGAGETQYF.

The V and J genes are TRBV6-2 or TRBV6-3 and TRBJ1-1, with a weak D call TRBD1 (6 bases). Germline loops: CDR1 MNHEY, CDR2 SVGEGT. V was trimmed by 2 bases and J by 1 base, leaving 11 bases between them. The CDR3 sequence is 15 residues long. The CDR3 protein is CASSYPLGGNTEAFF. In nucleotides, the CDR3 is TGTGCCAGCAGTTACCCGTTAGGGGGGAACACTGAAGCTTTCTTT.

J is TRBJ2-2 and V is TRBV5-1, with D tentatively TRBD1 (6 bases). The CDR3 extends over 16 amino acids. V gave up 3 bases and J gave up 7 bases, with 19 bases separating them. Germline-derived CDR1 and CDR2 are SGHRS and YFSETQ. The CDR3 DNA reads TGCGCCAGCAGCTCTGGATACGCAGGGGCCGGCGGGGAGCTGTTTTTT. Translated, it gives CASSSGYAGAGGELFF.

The chain links TRBV4-1 to TRBJ1-2; TRBD1 is a possible D gene (5 bases). The CDR3 has 13 amino acids. Looked up from germline, CDR1 is MGHRA and CDR2 is YSYEKL. V gave up 4 bases and J gave up 4 bases, with 10 bases separating them. CDR3 sequence: CASSLTAPYGYTF. In DNA form, the CDR3 reads TGCGCCAGCAGCCTGACAGCTCCCTATGGCTACACCTTC.

The rearrangement links TRBV9 to TRBJ2-1; 11 bases align to TRBD2. J was trimmed by 8 bases and V by 5 bases; bases with no gene match: 6. The CDR3 has 14 amino acids. The germline V gene encodes CDR1 SGDLS and CDR2 YYNGEE. The CDR3 here is CASSSYSGRDEQFF. The CDR3 DNA reads as TGTGCCAGCAGTTCCTATAGCGGGAGGGATGAGCAGTTCTTC. The full variable domain, its missing parts supplied by reference TRBV9 and TRBJ2-1, is DSGVTQTPKHLITATGQRVTLRCSPRSGDLSVYWYQQSLDQGLQFLIQYYNGEERAKGNILERFSAQQFPDLHSELNLSSLELGDSALYFCASSSYSGRDEQFFGPGTRLTVL.

The rearrangement links TRBV24-1 to TRBJ2-5; TRBD1 matches at 10 bases. Germline V gene data show CDR1 as KGHDR and CDR2 as SFDVKD. The CDR3 is 17 residues long. The V gene end was trimmed by 4 bases and the J gene end by 5 bases; junction bases not matched to a gene: 12. CDR3 in amino acids: CATSEHWTGGFQETQYF. The DNA of the CDR3 is TGTGCCACCAGTGAACACTGGACAGGGGGGTTCCAGGAGACCCAGTACTTC.